This T cell receptor beta chain was sequenced for a study of shared clonotypes between healthy human individuals. Across the study: Aged 18 to 49, the donors were a couple of women and a few men. Whole-study results and caveats: Generally, estimated richness proved larger in naive subsets than it did in memory subsets.

Study processing details: With immunoSEQ giving junction-only sequences and no quality scores, filtering differed. Sequenced by immunoSEQ multiplex PCR; TCRdb stores in-frame clones only, minus some. That table furnishes V, J and clone size, whereas the DNA furnished D and trimming. The data show some 740,000 clones, 80% to 95% seen once. As to this clone: Antigen unknown.

As defined, naive CD8 cells were CD45RO-negative and positively selected for CCR7, with terminally differentiated effector memory CD45RA+ cells excluded. This sequence was found in a man under 40 in good health. Sequencing was carried out using naive CD8+ T cells sorted from blood.

The CDR3 bases are TGTGCCAGCAGCTGGACAGTATTCTCCTACGAGCAGTACTTC. It codes for CASSWTVFSYEQYF. The chain couples TRBV7-8 to TRBJ2-7, with D possibly TRBD1 on 6 matching bases. This CDR3 has 14 residues. Trimming stripped 4 bases from V and 0 bases from J, with 10 bases between. CDR1 and CDR2 from the germline V gene are SGHVS and FQNEAQ.